This T cell receptor (beta chain) was found in a study of blood T cell repertoires in COVID-19. Study as a whole: COVID-19 samples, acute and convalescent, were from the United States, Italy and Spain. From T cells, B-cell-depleted T cells, or PBMCs came the material, which was cDNA or gDNA.

Per the original methods: Using reference gene primer amplification, nucleated cell counts were estimated. Produced via immunoSEQ multiplex PCR; TCRdb's table is partial and in-frame only. The V and J calls and clone size come from that table; D and trimming were worked out from the DNA. The repertoire holds about 200,000 clones, with approximately 80% as singletons. Trimming took off 5 bases at V and 4 bases at J, with 14 bases between the two ends. Germline CDR1 SQVTM, CDR2 ANQGSEA. CDR3 length equals 13 residues. J is TRBJ2-5 and V is TRBV29-1; D remains unclear. Sequences were obtained from peripheral blood. The source is a human donor in a cohort sampled during active COVID-19. CDR3 amino acids: CSVSVISGETQYF. For the CDR3, the DNA is TGCAGCGTTTCGGTTATCTCGGGAGAGACCCAGTACTTC.